This T cell receptor (beta chain) was retrieved from a study of shared clonotypes between healthy human individuals. Study conclusions and caveats: Naive subsets usually exceeded memory subsets in estimated richness. Around 5% of naive CD4 clonotypes were common to a handful of donors.

In the study's own analysis: Filtering differed because ImmunoSEQ produced junction-only sequences that carried no quality scores. Profiling relied on immunoSEQ multiplex PCR, and the TCRdb table lists in-frame clones only, not all of them. V, J and clone size reflect that table, while D and trimming were determined from the DNA. The data contain 2 million to 2.5 million clones, about 95% of them seen just once; the ten biggest clones take up 1.1%. With regard to this clone: Antigen unknown. This specimen includes other DNA sequences encoding the same CDR3.

Germline-derived CDR1 and CDR2 are SGDLS and YYNGEE. CDR3 length: 12 amino acids. V lost 3 bases and J 7 bases, leaving 11 bases between the germline ends. Positively selected for CCR7, the CD45RO-negative cells used as naive CD8 cells excluded terminally differentiated effector memory CD45RA+ cells. Within Nashville, Tennessee resided all donors, each a Caucasian adult. The TCR was taken from a man younger than 30 in good health. This chain links TRBV9 with TRBJ2-7, with D possibly being TRBD1 or TRBD2 (5 bases each). What was sequenced was naive CD8+ T cells sorted from blood. The CDR3 bases are TGTGCCAGCAGCGCAGGGACGGGGGAGCAGTACTTC. Protein product: CASSAGTGEQYF.